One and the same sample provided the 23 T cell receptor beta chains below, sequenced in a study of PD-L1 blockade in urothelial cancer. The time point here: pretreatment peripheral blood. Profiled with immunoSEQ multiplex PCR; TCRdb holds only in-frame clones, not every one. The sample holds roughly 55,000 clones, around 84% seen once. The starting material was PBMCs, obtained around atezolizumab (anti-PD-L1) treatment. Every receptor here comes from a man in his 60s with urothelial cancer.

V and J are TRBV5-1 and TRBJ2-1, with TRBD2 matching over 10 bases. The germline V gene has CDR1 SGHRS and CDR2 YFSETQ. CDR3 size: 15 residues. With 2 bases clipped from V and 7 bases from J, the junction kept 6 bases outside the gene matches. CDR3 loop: CASSFVLAGINEQFF. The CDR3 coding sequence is TGCGCCAGCAGCTTTGTACTAGCGGGGATAAATGAGCAGTTCTTC.

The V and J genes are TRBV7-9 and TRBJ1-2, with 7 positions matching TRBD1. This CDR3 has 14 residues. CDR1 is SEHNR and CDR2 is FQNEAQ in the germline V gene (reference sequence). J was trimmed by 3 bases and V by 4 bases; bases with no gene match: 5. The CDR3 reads CASSSLQGHYGYTF. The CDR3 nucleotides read TGTGCCAGCAGCTCCTTACAGGGGCACTATGGCTACACCTTC. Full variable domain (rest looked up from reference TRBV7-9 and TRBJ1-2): DTGVSQNPRHKITKRGQNVTFRCDPISEHNRLYWYRQTLGQGPEFLTYFQNEAQLEKSRLLSDRFSAERPKGSFSTLEIQRTEQGDSAMYLCASSSLQGHYGYTFGSGTRLTVV.

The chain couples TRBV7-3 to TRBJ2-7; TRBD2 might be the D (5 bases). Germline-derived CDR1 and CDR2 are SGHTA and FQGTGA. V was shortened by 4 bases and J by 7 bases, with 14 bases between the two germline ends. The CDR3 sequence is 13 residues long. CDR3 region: CASSYTEDTEQYF. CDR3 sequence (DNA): TGTGCCAGCAGCTATACGGAGGATACGGAGCAGTACTTC.

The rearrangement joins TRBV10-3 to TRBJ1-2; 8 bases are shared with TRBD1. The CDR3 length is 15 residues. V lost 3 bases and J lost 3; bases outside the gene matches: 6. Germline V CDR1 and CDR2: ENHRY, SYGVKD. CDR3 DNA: TGTGCCATCAGTGACCCAGGACAGGGTGACTATGGCTACACCTTC. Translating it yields CAISDPGQGDYGYTF.

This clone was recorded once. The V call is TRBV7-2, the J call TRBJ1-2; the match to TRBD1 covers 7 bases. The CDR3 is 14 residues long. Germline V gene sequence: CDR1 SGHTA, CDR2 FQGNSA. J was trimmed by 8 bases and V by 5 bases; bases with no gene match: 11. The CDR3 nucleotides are TGTGCCAGCAGCCTCATCCGAGGGGGCTTAGGCTACACCTTC. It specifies CASSLIRGGLGYTF.

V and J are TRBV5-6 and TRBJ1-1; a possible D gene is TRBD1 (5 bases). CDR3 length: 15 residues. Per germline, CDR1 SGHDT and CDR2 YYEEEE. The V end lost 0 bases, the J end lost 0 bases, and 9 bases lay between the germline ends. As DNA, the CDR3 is TGTGCCAGCAGCTTGGCCGGGACTCTGAACACTGAAGCTTTCTTT. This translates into CASSLAGTLNTEAFF.

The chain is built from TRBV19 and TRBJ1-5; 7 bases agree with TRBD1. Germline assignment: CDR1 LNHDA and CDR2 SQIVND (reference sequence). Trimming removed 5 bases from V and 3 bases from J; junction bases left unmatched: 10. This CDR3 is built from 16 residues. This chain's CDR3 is CASSPTGVNPNQPQHF. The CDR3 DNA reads TGTGCCAGTAGTCCCACAGGGGTAAATCCCAATCAGCCCCAGCATTTT.

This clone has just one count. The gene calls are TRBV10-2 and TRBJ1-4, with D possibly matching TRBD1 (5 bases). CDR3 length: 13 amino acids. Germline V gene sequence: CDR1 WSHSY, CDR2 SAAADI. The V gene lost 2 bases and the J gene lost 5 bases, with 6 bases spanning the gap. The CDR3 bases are TGCGCCAGCAGTGAGAACAGGAATGAAAAACTGTTTTTT. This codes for CASSENRNEKLFF.

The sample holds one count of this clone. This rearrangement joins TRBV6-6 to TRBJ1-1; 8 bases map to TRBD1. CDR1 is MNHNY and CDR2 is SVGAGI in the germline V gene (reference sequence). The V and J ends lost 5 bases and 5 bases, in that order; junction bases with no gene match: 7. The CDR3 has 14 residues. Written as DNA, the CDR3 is TGTGCCAGCAGTCCCCAGGGGGCTAAGACTGAAGCTTTCTTT. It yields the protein CASSPQGAKTEAFF.

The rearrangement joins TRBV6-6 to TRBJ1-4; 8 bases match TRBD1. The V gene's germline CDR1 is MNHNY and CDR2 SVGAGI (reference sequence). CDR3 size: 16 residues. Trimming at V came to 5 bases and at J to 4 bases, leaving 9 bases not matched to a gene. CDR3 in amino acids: CASSQGAASFNEKLFF. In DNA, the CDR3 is TGTGCCAGCAGTCAGGGGGCCGCCTCCTTTAATGAAAAACTGTTTTTT.

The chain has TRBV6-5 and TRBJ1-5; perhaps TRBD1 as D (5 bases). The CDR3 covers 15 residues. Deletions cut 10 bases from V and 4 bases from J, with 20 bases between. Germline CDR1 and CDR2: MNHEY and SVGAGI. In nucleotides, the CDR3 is TGTGCCACTCAGGATTTAGGGGCTAATAATCAGCCCCAGCATTTT. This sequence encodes CATQDLGANNQPQHF.

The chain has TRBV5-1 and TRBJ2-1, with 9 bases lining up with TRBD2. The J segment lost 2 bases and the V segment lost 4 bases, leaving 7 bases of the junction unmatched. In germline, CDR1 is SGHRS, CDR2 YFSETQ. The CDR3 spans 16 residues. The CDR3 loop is CASSPEAGGTYNEQFF. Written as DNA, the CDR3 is TGCGCCAGCAGCCCCGAAGCGGGAGGTACCTACAATGAGCAGTTCTTC.

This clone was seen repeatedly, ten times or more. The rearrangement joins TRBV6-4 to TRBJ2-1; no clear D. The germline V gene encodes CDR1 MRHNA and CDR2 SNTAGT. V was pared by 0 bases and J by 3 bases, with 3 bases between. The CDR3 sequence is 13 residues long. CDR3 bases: TGTGCCAGCAGTGACTCGAGCTACAATGAGCAGTTCTTC. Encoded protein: CASSDSSYNEQFF.

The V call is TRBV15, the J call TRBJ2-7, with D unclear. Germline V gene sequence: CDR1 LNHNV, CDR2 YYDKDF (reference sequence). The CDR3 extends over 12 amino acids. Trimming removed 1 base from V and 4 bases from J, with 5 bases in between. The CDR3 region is CATSRGGYEQYF. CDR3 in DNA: TGTGCCACCAGCAGAGGAGGTTACGAGCAGTACTTC.

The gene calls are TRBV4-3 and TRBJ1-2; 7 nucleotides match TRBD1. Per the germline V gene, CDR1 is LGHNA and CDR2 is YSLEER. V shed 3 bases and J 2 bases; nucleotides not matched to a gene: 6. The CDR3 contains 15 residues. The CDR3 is CASSQPTGANYGYTF. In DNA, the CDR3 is TGCGCCAGCAGCCAGCCTACAGGGGCGAACTATGGCTACACCTTC.

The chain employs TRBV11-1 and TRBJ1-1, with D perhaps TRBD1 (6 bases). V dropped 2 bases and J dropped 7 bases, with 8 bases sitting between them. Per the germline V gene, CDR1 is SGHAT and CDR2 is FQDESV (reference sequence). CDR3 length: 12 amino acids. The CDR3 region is CASSLSGVEAFF. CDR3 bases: TGTGCCAGCAGCTTATCAGGGGTTGAAGCTTTCTTT.

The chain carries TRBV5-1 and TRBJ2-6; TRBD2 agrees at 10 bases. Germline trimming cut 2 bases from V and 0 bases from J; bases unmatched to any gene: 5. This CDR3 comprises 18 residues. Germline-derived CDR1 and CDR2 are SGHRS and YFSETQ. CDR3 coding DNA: TGCGCCAGCAGCTTCCTTAGCGGGGGGACCTCTGGGGCCAACGTCCTGACTTTC. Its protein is CASSFLSGGTSGANVLTF.

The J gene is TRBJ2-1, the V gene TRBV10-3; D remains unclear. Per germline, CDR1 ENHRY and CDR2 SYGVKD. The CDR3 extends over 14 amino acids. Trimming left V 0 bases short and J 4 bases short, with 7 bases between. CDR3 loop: CAISESAKYNEQFF. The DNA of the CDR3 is TGTGCCATCAGTGAGTCAGCGAAGTACAATGAGCAGTTCTTC.

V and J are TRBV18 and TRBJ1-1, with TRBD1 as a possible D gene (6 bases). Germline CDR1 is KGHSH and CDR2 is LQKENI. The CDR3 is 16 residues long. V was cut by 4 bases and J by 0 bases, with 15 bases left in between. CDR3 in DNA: TGTGCCAGCTCACGAGAGACAGGAAACATGAACACTGAAGCTTTCTTT. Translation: CASSRETGNMNTEAFF.

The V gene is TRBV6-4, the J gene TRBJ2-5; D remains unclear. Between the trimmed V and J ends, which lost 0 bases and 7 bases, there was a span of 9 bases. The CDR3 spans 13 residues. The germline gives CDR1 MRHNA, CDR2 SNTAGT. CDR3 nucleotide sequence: TGTGCCAGCAGTGACTCGCTTCTAGGGACCCAGTACTTC. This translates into CASSDSLLGTQYF.

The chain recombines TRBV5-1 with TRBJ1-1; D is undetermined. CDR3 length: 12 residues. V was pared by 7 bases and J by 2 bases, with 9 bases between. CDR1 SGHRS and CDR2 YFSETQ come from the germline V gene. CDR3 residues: CASGNINTEAFF. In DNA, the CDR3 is TGCGCCAGCGGCAACATAAACACTGAAGCTTTCTTT.

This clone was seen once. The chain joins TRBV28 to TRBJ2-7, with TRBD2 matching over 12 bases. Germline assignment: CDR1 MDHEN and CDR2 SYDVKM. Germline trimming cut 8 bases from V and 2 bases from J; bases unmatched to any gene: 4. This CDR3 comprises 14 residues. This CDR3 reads CASRTSGKPYEQYF. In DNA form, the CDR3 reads TGTGCCAGCCGGACTAGCGGGAAACCCTACGAGCAGTACTTC.

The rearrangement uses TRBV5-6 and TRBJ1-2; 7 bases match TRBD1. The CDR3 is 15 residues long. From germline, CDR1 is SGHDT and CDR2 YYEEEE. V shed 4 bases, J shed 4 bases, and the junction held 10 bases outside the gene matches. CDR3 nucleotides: TGTGCCAGCAGCAGGAACAGGGGAGGTAGCTATGGCTACACCTTC. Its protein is CASSRNRGGSYGYTF.